In its sample, the clone carrying this TCR beta chain was seen many times. No antigen is known for it. This sample is drawn from a study of blood T cells in healthy people across ages. Notes on the study in general: It was held that the diversity estimates obtained from one million T cells were underestimates. Roughly linear declines in TCR beta diversity per million T cells occurred with age.

Germline CDR1 and CDR2: SQVTM and ANQGSEA. The CDR3 is 15 residues long. V gave up 2 bases and J gave up 4 bases, with 17 bases separating them. It was with a sample-barcoded 5' primer and a J-beta primer mix that a second PCR of about 6 to 12 cycles was run. TCRdb re-derived calls from the 5' RACE reads in MiXCR, one entry per CDR3 protein. The table shows approximately 800,000 distinct CDR3 sequences, with roughly 60% occurring only once. This TCR was sampled from a man aged 25 to 40 in good health. This sequence joins TRBV29-1 and TRBJ1-2, with D maybe TRBD1 (6 bases). Sequenced material: blood. CDR3 DNA: TGCAGCGTTGAAAAGCCACAGGGCGGGACCTATGGCTACACCTTC. It is translated as CSVEKPQGGTYGYTF.